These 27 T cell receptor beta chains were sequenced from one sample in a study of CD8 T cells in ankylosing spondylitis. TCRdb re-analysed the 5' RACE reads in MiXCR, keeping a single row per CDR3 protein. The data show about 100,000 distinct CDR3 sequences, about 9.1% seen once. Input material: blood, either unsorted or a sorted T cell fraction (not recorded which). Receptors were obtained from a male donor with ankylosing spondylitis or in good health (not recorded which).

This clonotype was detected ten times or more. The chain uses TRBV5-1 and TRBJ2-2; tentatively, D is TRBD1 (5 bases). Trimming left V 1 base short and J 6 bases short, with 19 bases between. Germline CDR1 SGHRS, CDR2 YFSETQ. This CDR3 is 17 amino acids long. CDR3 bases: TGCGCCAGCAGCTTGATTTCCACAGGCAGGATATCCGGGGAGCTGTTTTTT. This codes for CASSLISTGRISGELFF.

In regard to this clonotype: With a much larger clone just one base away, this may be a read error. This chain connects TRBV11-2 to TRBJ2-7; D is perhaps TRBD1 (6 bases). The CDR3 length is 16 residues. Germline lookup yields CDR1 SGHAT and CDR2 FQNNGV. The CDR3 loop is CASSLEAIGGDYGQYF. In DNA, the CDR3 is TGTGCCAGCAGCTTAGAGGCGATAGGGGGAGATTACGGGCAGTACTTC. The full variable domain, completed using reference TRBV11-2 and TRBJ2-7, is EAGVAQSPRYKIIEKRQSVAFWCNPISGHATLYWYQQILGQGPKLLIQFQNNGVVDDSQLPKDRFSAERLKGVDSTLKIQPAKLEDSAVYLCASSLEAIGGDYGQYFGPGTRLTVT.

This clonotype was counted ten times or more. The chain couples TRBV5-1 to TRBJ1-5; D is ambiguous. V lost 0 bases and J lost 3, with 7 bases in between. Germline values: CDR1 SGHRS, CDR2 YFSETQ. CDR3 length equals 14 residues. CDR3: CASSLGGINQPQHF. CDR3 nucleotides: TGCGCCAGCAGCTTGGGAGGGATCAATCAGCCCCAGCATTTT.

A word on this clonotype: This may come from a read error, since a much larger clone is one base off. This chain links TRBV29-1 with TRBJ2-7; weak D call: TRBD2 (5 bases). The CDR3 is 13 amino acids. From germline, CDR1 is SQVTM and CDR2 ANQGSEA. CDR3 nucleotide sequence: TGCAGCGTGAGGGTGGAGGCCTCCTACGTGCAGTACTTC. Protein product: CSVRVEASYVQYF.

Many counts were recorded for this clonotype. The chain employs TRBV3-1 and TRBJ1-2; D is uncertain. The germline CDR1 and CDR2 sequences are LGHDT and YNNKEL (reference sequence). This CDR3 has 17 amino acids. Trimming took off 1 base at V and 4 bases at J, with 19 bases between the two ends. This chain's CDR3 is CASSQVVLGPGAYGYTF. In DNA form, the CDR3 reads TGTGCCAGCAGCCAAGTGGTCCTAGGTCCGGGTGCCTATGGCTACACCTTC.

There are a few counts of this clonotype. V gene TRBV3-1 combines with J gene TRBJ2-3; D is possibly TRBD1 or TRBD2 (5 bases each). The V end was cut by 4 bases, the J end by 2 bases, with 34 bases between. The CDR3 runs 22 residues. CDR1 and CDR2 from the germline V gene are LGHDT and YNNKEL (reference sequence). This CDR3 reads CASSLNIIPSVPAGTVTDTQYF. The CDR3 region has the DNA TGTGCCAGCAGCCTAAACATTATCCCCTCCGTCCCTGCAGGGACGGTCACAGATACGCAGTATTTT.

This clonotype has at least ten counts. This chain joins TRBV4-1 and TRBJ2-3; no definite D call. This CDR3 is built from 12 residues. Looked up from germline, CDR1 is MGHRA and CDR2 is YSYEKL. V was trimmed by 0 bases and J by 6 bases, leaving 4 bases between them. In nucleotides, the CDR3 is TGCGCCAGCAGCCAAGAGTCGGATACGCAGTATTTT. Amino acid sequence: CASSQESDTQYF.

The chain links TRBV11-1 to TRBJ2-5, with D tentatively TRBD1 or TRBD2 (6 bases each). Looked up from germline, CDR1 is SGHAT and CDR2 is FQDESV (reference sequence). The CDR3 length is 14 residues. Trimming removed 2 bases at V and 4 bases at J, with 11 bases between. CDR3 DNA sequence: TGTGCCAGCAGCTTACGGGGGCGCGGAGAGACCCAGTACTTC. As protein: CASSLRGRGETQYF.

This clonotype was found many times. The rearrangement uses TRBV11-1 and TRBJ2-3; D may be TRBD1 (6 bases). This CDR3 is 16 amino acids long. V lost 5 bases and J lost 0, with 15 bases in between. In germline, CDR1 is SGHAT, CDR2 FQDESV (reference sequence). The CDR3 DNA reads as TGTGCCAGCAGCCCAGGGGCCTCGGGGAGCACAGATACGCAGTATTTT. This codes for CASSPGASGSTDTQYF.

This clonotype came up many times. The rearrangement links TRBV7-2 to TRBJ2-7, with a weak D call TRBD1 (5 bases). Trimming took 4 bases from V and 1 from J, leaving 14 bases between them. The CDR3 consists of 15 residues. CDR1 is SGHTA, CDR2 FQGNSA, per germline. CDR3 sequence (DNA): TGTGCCAGCAGCTCACAGGTGGTAGGGTCCTACGAGCAGTACTTC. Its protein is CASSSQVVGSYEQYF. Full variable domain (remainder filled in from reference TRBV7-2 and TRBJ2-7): GAGVSQSPSNKVTEKGKDVELRCDPISGHTALYWYRQSLGQGLEFLIYFQGNSAPDKSGLPSDRFSAERTGGSVSTLTIQRTQQEDSAVYLCASSSQVVGSYEQYFGPGTRLTVT.

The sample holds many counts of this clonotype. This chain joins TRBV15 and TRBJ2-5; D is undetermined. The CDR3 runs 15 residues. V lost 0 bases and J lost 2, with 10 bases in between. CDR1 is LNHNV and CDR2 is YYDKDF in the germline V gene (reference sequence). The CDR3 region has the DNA TGTGCCACCAGCAGAGATGGTGGCGAACAAGAGACCCAGTACTTC. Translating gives CATSRDGGEQETQYF. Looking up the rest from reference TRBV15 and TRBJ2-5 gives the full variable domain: DAMVIQNPRYQVTQFGKPVTLSCSQTLNHNVMYWYQQKSSQAPKLLFHYYDKDFNNEADTPDNFQSRRPNTSFCFLDIRSPGLGDTAMYLCATSRDGGEQETQYFGPGTRLLVL.

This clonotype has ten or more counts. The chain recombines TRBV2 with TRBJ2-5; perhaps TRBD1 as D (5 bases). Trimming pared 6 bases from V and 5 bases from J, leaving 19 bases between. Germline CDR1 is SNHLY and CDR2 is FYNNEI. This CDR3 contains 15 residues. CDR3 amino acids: CASSQLDKGKETQYF. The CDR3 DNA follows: TGTGCCAGCAGCCAACTGGACAAGGGGAAGGAGACCCAGTACTTC.

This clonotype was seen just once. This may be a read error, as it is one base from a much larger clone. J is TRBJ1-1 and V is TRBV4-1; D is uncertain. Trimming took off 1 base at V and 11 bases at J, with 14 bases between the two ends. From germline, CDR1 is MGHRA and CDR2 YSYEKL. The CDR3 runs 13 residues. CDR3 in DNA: TGCGCCAGCAGCCAAGTGGCCAGGTTGGTGGCTTTCTTT. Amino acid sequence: CASSQVARLVAFF.

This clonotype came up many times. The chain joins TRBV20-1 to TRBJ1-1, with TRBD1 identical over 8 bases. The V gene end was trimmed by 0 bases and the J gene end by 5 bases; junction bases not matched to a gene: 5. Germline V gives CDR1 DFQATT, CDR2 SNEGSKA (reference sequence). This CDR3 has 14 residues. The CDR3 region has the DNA TGCAGTGCTAGAGAATCAGGGGGCGTTACTGAAGCTTTCTTT. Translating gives CSARESGGVTEAFF.

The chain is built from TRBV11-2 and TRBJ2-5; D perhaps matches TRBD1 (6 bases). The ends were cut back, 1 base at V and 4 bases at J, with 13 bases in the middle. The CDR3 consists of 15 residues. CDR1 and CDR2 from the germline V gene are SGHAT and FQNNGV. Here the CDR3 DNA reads TGTGCCAGCAGCTTAGGAGGGGGATTCGGAGAGACCCAGTACTTC. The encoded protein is CASSLGGGFGETQYF. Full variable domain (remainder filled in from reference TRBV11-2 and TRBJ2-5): EAGVAQSPRYKIIEKRQSVAFWCNPISGHATLYWYQQILGQGPKLLIQFQNNGVVDDSQLPKDRFSAERLKGVDSTLKIQPAKLEDSAVYLCASSLGGGFGETQYFGPGTRLLVL.

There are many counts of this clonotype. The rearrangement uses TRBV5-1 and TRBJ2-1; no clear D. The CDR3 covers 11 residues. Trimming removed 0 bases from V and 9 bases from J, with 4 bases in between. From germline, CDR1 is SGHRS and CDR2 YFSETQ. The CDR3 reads CASSLGGEQFF. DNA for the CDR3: TGCGCCAGCAGCTTGGGGGGTGAGCAGTTCTTC.

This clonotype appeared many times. CDR3 protein: CASSLKNQPQHF. The CDR3, as DNA: TGTGCCAGCAGCTTAAAGAATCAGCCCCAGCATTTT. The gene calls are TRBV7-8 and TRBJ1-5, with D hard to call. The CDR3 spans 12 residues. Per the germline V gene, CDR1 is SGHVS and CDR2 is FQNEAQ. The V gene lost 2 bases and the J gene lost 4 bases, with 3 bases spanning the gap.

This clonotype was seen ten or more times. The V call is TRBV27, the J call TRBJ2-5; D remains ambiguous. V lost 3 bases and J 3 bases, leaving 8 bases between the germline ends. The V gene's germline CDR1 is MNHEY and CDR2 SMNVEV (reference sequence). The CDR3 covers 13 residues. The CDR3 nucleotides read TGTGCCAGCAGTTTTCTCAGAGAAGAGACCCAGTACTTC. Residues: CASSFLREETQYF.

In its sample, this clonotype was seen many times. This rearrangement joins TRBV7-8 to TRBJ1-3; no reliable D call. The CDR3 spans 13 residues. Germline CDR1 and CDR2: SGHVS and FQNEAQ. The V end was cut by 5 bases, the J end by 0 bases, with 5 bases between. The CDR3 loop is CASSPSSGNTIYF. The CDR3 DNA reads TGTGCCAGCAGCCCTAGCTCTGGAAACACCATATATTTT.

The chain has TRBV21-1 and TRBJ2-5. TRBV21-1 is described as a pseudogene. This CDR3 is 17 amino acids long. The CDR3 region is CASSKKATRQDQETQYF. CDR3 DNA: TGTGCCAGCAGCAAAAAGGCAACAAGACAAGATCAAGAGACCCAGTACTTC.

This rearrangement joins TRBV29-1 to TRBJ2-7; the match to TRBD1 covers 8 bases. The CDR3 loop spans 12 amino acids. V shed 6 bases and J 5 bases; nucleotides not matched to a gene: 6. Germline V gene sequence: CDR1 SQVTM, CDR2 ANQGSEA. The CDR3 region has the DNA TGCAGCGTCGACAGGGGTTCGGACGAGCAGTACTTC. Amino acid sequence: CSVDRGSDEQYF.

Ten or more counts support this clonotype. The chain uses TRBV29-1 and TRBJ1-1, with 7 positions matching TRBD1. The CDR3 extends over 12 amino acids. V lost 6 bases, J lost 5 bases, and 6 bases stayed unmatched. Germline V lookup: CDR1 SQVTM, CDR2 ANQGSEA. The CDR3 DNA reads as TGCAGCGTAAAACAGGGGCAAACTGAAGCTTTCTTT. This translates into CSVKQGQTEAFF.

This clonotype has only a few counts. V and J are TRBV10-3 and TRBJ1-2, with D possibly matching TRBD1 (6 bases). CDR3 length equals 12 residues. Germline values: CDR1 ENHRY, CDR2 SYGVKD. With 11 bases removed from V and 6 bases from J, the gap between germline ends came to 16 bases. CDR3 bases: TGTGCCTCCAAAGGGGGGGAGGATGGCTACACCTTC. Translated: CASKGGEDGYTF.

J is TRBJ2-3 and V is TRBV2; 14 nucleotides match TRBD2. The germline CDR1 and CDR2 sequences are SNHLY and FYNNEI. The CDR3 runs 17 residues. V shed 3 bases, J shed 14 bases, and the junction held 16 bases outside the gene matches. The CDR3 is CASSDGEFGLAGGPAYF. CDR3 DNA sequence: TGTGCCAGCAGTGATGGCGAATTCGGACTAGCGGGGGGACCCGCGTATTTT.

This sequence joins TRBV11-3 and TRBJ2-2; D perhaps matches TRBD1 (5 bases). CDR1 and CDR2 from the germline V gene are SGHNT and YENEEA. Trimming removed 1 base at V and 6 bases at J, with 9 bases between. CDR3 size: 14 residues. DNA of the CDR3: TGTGCCAGCAGCTTAGGGCAGGGTGCCGGGGAGCTGTTTTTT. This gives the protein CASSLGQGAGELFF.

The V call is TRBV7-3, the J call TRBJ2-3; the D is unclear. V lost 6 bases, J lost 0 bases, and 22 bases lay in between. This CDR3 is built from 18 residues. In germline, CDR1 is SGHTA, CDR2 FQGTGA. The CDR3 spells CASSRPGVSPASTDTQYF. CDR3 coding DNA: TGTGCCAGCAGTCGACCCGGAGTTTCTCCTGCTAGCACAGATACGCAGTATTTT.

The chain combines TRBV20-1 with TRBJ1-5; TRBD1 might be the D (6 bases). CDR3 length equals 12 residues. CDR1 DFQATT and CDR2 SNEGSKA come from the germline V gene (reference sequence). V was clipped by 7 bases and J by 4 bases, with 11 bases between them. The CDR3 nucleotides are TGCAGTGTTACAGGGCTTAATCAGCCCCAGCATTTT. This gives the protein CSVTGLNQPQHF.